Listed below are T cell receptor beta chains from one sample, sequenced in a study of T cells in Graves' hyperthyroidism and ophthalmopathy. TCRdb reprocessed the multiplex PCR reads with MiXCR, giving one entry per CDR3 protein. Among some 490,000 distinct CDR3 sequences listed, around a fifth were seen once. Sequenced sample: blood. The source of these receptors is a woman between 65 and 79 years old with Graves' ophthalmopathy. CDR3s include the opening cysteine and the closing phenylalanine or tryptophan.

V gene,CDR3 protein
TRBV27,CASSFLGLAGESDTQYF
TRBV7-9,CASNSGRVGNEQFF
TRBV9,CASSVPSRYQYF
TRBV3-1,CASSEVLEAGTSGTYEQFF
TRBV3-1,CASSLTSGRKDTQYF
TRBV12-3/TRBV12-4,CASSLVPRGRLANTGELFF
TRBV27,CASSIRDSKNTEAFF
TRBV3-1,CASSHDRDSPLHF
TRBV5-6,CASSLDTGIGELFF
TRBV20-1,CSAYREEGYGYTF
TRBV12-3/TRBV12-4,CASSLGGTGEAFF
TRBV10-3,CAISERDRQYF
TRBV18,CASSPKQGDVNNEQFF
TRBV15,CATSKLSGIEQFF
TRBV6-5,CASSYSGPQEQYF
TRBV7-2,CASSRPEETQYF
TRBV3-1,CASSQEIAGGLYNEQFF
TRBV11-2,CASTRSPPNYGYTF
TRBV9,CASSVRGGVRDTEAFF
TRBV5-1,CASSLERTGDYEQYF
TRBV18,CASSQRQGNYEQYF
TRBV7-2,CASSPGTSVYSVYNEQFF
TRBV3-1,CASSHLGTDTQYF
TRBV18,CASSLTGTLTGELFF
TRBV6-2/TRBV6-3,CASSRQGARPQHF
TRBV3-1,CASSRIAGGSPSSYNEQFF
TRBV7-2,CASSFGTANTETFF
TRBV2,CASSYQGSNYGYTF
TRBV10-3,CAIREDSPNQPQHF
TRBV7-9,CASSFSSGRRSYNEQFF
TRBV28,CASQTGGEGSNEQFF
TRBV5-1,CASSLSGRDTQYF
TRBV11-2,CASSLDYSGRAYEQFF
TRBV3-1,CASSHERRSNTGELFF
TRBV13,CASSPALSTQYF
TRBV7-9,CASSPRGGNQPQHF
TRBV3-1,CASSPEEAYGYEQYF